This TCR beta chain derives from a study of shared clonotypes between healthy human individuals (TCRdb year 2020). Concerning the study at large: The cohort comprised two women and three men aged 18 to 49 years. The study deeply sequenced blood TCR repertoires of five healthy adults to estimate repertoire size and the extent of clonotype sharing between individuals. Libraries were prepared and TCR repertoires were sequenced by different laboratories using diverse techniques, in order to increase sequencing depth and limit assay-specific biases. Per donor, leukapheresis produced somewhere between about 0.9 and 10 billion PBMCs.

With regard to this clone: Its antigen specificity is not known. Per-base quality was not reported, and no clone a single base away is much larger than it.

The donors were healthy, HIV-negative adults with no recently reported acute infections or vaccinations. Every donor was a Caucasian adult residing in Nashville, Tennessee, USA. For unsorted samples, approximately 84 million PBMCs were counted, and genomic DNA was extracted using the QIAamp DNA Blood Mini kit. Blood was collected by leukapheresis, and PBMCs were isolated by Ficoll-Histopaque density gradient centrifugation and then cryopreserved in liquid nitrogen vapor phase. CDR3 length: 15 amino acids, cysteine to phenylalanine. The read is trimmed to its CDR3 DNA, 45 bases read in frame from base 1. For this chain, trimming is 4 bases at the V end and 3 bases at the J end, and the number of junction bases without a gene match is 7. CDR1 and CDR2 are drawn from the germline V gene (reference sequence): SGHAT, FQDESV. TCR CDR3 regions were amplified from genomic DNA by multiplex PCR using the deep immunoSEQ assay. Extracted genomic DNA from each cell subset was spread evenly across all wells of several immunoSEQ 96-well plates, with each plate serving as a replicate. Each replicate PCR for unsorted PBMC received 300 to 350 ng genomic DNA, equal to 30,000 to 35,000 T cell genomes. Unsorted PBMC genomic DNA was sequenced across ten immunoSEQ deep assay plates. Purified libraries were quantified with a Qubit 3.0 fluorometer, sized on a Bioanalyzer 2100, and re-quantified with the KAPA Library Quantification kit. Every immunoSEQ 96-well plate was sequenced on a separate single-read 150-cycle Illumina NextSeq 550 flow cell. For the original study's pipeline: Because the immunoSEQ output held only junctional sequences and lacked quality scores, the filtering could not match the filtering applied to full-length reads. Sequences were annotated with PyIR, a Python wrapper for IgBLAST v1.9, and V/J genes and CDR3 were assigned using IMGT germline references. Reads with weak V/J assignments (E-value above 1e-6), missing CDR3, stop codons, out-of-frame junctions, or ambiguous translated residues were removed. V3J clonotypes were defined as sequences sharing the same inferred V gene, J gene, and CDR3 amino acid sequence. The percentage overlap between two repertoires was calculated by dividing the number of shared unique clonotypes by the size of the smaller repertoire. Three approaches were used to assess repertoire richness: RTK rarefaction, the Chao1 estimator, and Recon v2.1 estimates of unobserved clonotypes. Entries here come from immuneACCESS through TCRdb and include only in-frame sequences with V and J called. Some clones fail to appear in such tables; in the studies checked, an unresolved V gene covers under half of the shortfall, and the cause of the remainder is unknown. V and J calls and clone size follow that table, whereas D and trimming were derived from the DNA. The sample table shows around 500,000 clones, and about 85% are seen once. 13% of the sample rests with the top ten.

Results the study describes overall, beyond this receptor: Pairwise subsampling indicated that sequencing depth was expected to affect the degree of clonotype sharing among donors. The genetic and exposure-history diversity represented was limited by the small number of donors. Sampling was restricted to blood, and TCR repertoires in tissues likely differ from the TCR repertoires found in blood.

What was sequenced was PBMCs. The TCR was taken from a woman in her forties in good health. Some clones in this sample may be carry-over from other donors' samples. The rearranged segments are TRBV11-1 and TRBJ2-7, with 9 bases aligning to TRBD2. The DNA sequence is TGTGCCAGCAGCTCGAAGACTAGCGGAGACTACGAGCAGTACTTC. Its translation is CASSSKTSGDYEQYF. The full variable domain, with segments outside the CDR3 supplied by the reference TRBV11-1 and TRBJ2-7 proteins, appears as EAEVAQSPRYKITEKSQAVAFWCDPISGHATLYWYRQILGQGPELLVQFQDESVVDDSQLPKDRFSAERLKGVDSTLKIQPAELGDSAMYLCASSSKTSGDYEQYFGPGTRLTVT.